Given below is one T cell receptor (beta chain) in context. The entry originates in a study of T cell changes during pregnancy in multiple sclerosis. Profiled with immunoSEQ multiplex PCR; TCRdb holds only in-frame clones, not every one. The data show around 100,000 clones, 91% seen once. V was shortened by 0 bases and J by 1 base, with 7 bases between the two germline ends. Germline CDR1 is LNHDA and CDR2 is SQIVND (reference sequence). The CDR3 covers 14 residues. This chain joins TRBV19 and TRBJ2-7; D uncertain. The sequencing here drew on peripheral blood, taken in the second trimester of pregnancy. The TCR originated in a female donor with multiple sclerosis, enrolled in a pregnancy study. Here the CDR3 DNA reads TGTGCCAGTAGTATAGATCCATTTTCCTACGAGCAGTACTTC. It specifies CASSIDPFSYEQYF. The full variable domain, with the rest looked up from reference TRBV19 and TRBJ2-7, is DGGITQSPKYLFRKEGQNVTLSCEQNLNHDAMYWYRQDPGQGLRLIYYSQIVNDFQKGDIAEGYSVSREKKESFPLTVTSAQKNPTAFYLCASSIDPFSYEQYFGPGTRLTVT.